A single sample gave rise to the 32 T cell receptor beta chains below, sequenced in a study of shared clonotypes between healthy human individuals. Some clones are missing from TCRdb's copy, which holds only in-frame ones; the method was immunoSEQ multiplex PCR. The sample lists roughly 300,000 clones; roughly 91% were seen once. Sequencing was carried out using memory CD8+ T cells sorted from blood. This sample's subset: CD45RO+ cells pooled with CCR7-negative TemRA cells. Receptors originate from a man aged 18 to 30 in good health.

Points on this clone: This sample includes further DNA sequences coding for the same CDR3. The chain links TRBV10-3 to TRBJ2-7; D gene uncertain. This CDR3 is 11 amino acids long. Trimming removed 2 bases at V and 4 bases at J, with 3 bases between. In germline, CDR1 is ENHRY, CDR2 SYGVKD. CDR3 loop: CAISEGYEQYF. The CDR3 nucleotides are TGTGCCATCAGTGAGGGGTACGAGCAGTACTTC.

V usage is TRBV15 and J usage is TRBJ2-3; 10 bases fit TRBD2. The CDR3 spans 14 residues. V lost 3 bases and J lost 8; bases outside the gene matches: 5. In germline, CDR1 is LNHNV, CDR2 YYDKDF (reference sequence). The CDR3: CATSSSASGSTQYF. As DNA, the CDR3 is TGTGCCACCAGCAGTTCGGCTAGCGGGAGTACGCAGTATTTT. Full variable domain (rest looked up from reference TRBV15 and TRBJ2-3): DAMVIQNPRYQVTQFGKPVTLSCSQTLNHNVMYWYQQKSSQAPKLLFHYYDKDFNNEADTPDNFQSRRPNTSFCFLDIRSPGLGDTAMYLCATSSSASGSTQYFGPGTRLTVL.

This clone was detected only once. This chain joins TRBV4-1 and TRBJ2-7, with no clear D. Germline CDR1 reads MGHRA; CDR2 reads YSYEKL. Trimming left V 0 bases short and J 2 bases short, with 11 bases between. This CDR3 comprises 15 residues. As DNA, the CDR3 is TGCGCCAGCAGCCAAGATGGCGGACGCACCTACGAGCAGTACTTC. Translating gives CASSQDGGRTYEQYF.

The chain has TRBV7-8 and TRBJ2-2, with D possibly being TRBD1 or TRBD2 (5 bases each). The CDR3 is 15 residues long. The V gene's germline CDR1 is SGHVS and CDR2 FQNEAQ. The germline V and J ends were trimmed by 6 bases and 0 bases, with 11 bases remaining between them. Here the CDR3 DNA reads TGTGCCAGCAGAAGTGGGACGGCGAACACCGGGGAGCTGTTTTTT. Protein: CASRSGTANTGELFF.

The rearrangement links TRBV4-3 to TRBJ2-1, with 7 bases that match TRBD2. The V segment lost 0 bases and the J segment 15 bases; nucleotides outside the gene matches: 8. In germline, CDR1 is LGHNA, CDR2 YSLEER. The CDR3 contains 13 residues. The CDR3 spells CASSQDGRLILFF. The CDR3 bases are TGCGCCAGCAGCCAAGACGGGAGGTTAATCCTGTTCTTC.

This clone was detected once. This chain connects TRBV4-1 to TRBJ1-1; possibly TRBD1 for D (6 bases). Trimming pared 2 bases from V and 11 bases from J, leaving 15 bases between. Germline CDR1 MGHRA, CDR2 YSYEKL. The CDR3 totals 13 residues. CDR3 sequence: CASSQKLGHWAFF. The CDR3 DNA reads as TGCGCCAGCAGCCAAAAACTGGGACATTGGGCTTTCTTT.

This sequence joins TRBV6-1 and TRBJ2-1; 11 bases map to TRBD2. This CDR3 region has 17 residues. Germline CDR1 and CDR2: MNHNS and SASEGT. V was clipped by 1 base and J by 5 bases; unmatched bases: 7. The CDR3 sequence is CASSEGILAGDHNEQFF. In DNA, the CDR3 is TGTGCCAGCAGTGAAGGTATACTAGCGGGAGACCACAATGAGCAGTTCTTC.

V is TRBV7-6 and J is TRBJ2-7; 14 bases align to TRBD2. The germline CDR1 and CDR2 sequences are SGHVS and FNYEAQ. The CDR3 is made up of 16 amino acids. V lost 5 bases and J lost 7; bases outside the gene matches: 10. The CDR3 sequence is CASSPGGRTSGREQYF. CDR3 coding DNA: TGTGCCAGCAGCCCTGGGGGACGGACTAGCGGGAGGGAGCAGTACTTC.

This clone is a singleton in its sample. The chain recombines TRBV7-9 with TRBJ2-7, with 8 nucleotides matching TRBD1. There are 15 residues in the CDR3. The V gene's germline CDR1 is SEHNR and CDR2 FQNEAQ (reference sequence). V lost 4 bases, J lost 3 bases, and 8 bases stayed unmatched. CDR3 protein: CASSSPTGQVYEQYF. The CDR3 DNA follows: TGTGCCAGCAGCTCCCCCACGGGACAGGTCTACGAGCAGTACTTC.

This clone came up a few times. The rearrangement links TRBV4-1 to TRBJ1-4; no firm D call. The germline V gene has CDR1 MGHRA and CDR2 YSYEKL. This CDR3 region has 12 residues. The V gene lost 5 bases and the J gene lost 8 bases, with 9 bases spanning the gap. DNA for the CDR3: TGCGCCAGCAGCGGCGGAAGGGAAAAACTGTTTTTT. The encoded protein is CASSGGREKLFF.

The chain couples TRBV5-6 to TRBJ2-7; the match to TRBD2 covers 8 bases. With V trimmed by 0 bases and J by 4 bases, 6 bases remained unmatched. This CDR3 comprises 15 residues. The germline gives CDR1 SGHDT, CDR2 YYEEEE. The chain's CDR3 is CASSLAGGGRYEQYF. CDR3 DNA: TGTGCCAGCAGCTTGGCGGGCGGGGGGCGATACGAGCAGTACTTC.

This clone has ten or more counts. This rearrangement joins TRBV19 to TRBJ2-7; maybe TRBD2 (5 bases). The CDR3 totals 14 residues. Germline CDR1 LNHDA, CDR2 SQIVND (reference sequence). Deletions cut 3 bases from V and 4 bases from J, with 13 bases between. CDR3 nucleotides: TGTGCCAGTAGTATTGGGCTAGCTGGGTACGAGCAGTACTTC. This translates into CASSIGLAGYEQYF.

The chain joins TRBV6-5 to TRBJ2-7; D is unclear. Germline CDR1 MNHEY, CDR2 SVGAGI. CDR3 length: 13 amino acids. With 1 base removed from V and 4 bases from J, the gap between germline ends came to 8 bases. CDR3 in amino acids: CASSYYGRYEQYF. The DNA of the CDR3 is TGTGCCAGCAGTTACTACGGACGGTACGAGCAGTACTTC.

V is TRBV6-6 and J is TRBJ1-6; D is unclear. Germline assignment: CDR1 MNHNY and CDR2 SVGAGI (reference sequence). V was pared by 6 bases and J by 3 bases, with 12 bases between. The CDR3 has 15 residues. Written as DNA, the CDR3 is TGTGCCAGCAGCCGACTGGGGTTCTATAATTCACCCCTCCACTTT. As protein: CASSRLGFYNSPLHF.

The genes are TRBV9 and TRBJ1-3; D not resolved. The CDR3 is made up of 16 amino acids. Trimming cost V 4 bases and J 0 bases, with 14 bases left between them. Germline V lookup: CDR1 SGDLS, CDR2 YYNGEE. The CDR3 nucleotides read TGTGCCAGCAGCCCATTTATCCCAGGCTCTGGAAACACCATATATTTT. This encodes CASSPFIPGSGNTIYF.

The genes are TRBV4-1 and TRBJ2-4, with D perhaps assigned TRBD1 or TRBD2 (6 bases each). This CDR3 spans 17 amino acids. The germline V gene has CDR1 MGHRA and CDR2 YSYEKL. V lost 0 bases, J lost 3 bases, and 15 bases lay in between. The CDR3 DNA reads as TGCGCCAGCAGCCAAGATCCCCCGGGGGCGGTCAAAAACATTCAGTACTTC. Protein: CASSQDPPGAVKNIQYF.

The chain carries TRBV7-9 and TRBJ1-6, with D tentatively TRBD1 (5 bases). The germline V and J ends were trimmed by 3 bases and 6 bases, with 15 bases remaining between them. Germline CDR1 SEHNR, CDR2 FQNEAQ (reference sequence). The CDR3 is 16 amino acids. In nucleotides, the CDR3 is TGTGCCAGCAGCTTCGTAGGGGCGATAGCTAATTCACCCCTCCACTTT. It is translated as CASSFVGAIANSPLHF.

The rearrangement links TRBV28 to TRBJ2-2; D is undetermined. Germline V CDR1 and CDR2: MDHEN, SYDVKM. Trimming stripped 0 bases from V and 3 bases from J, with 5 bases between. The CDR3 has 14 amino acids. The CDR3 nucleotides are TGTGCCAGCAGTTTATGGGGCGACACCGGGGAGCTGTTTTTT. Residues: CASSLWGDTGELFF.

The chain joins TRBV5-4 to TRBJ2-3; 7 bases are shared with TRBD1. The CDR3 length is 15 residues. V trimming: 2 bases; J trimming: 5 bases; junction bases outside the gene matches: 8. Per the germline V gene, CDR1 is SGHNT and CDR2 is YYREEE (reference sequence). In DNA, the CDR3 is TGTGCCAGCAGCTTCAAGAAGGGGGCGGAAGATACGCAGTATTTT. Translating gives CASSFKKGAEDTQYF.

V and J are TRBV4-1 and TRBJ1-2, with D maybe TRBD1 (5 bases). V lost 4 bases and J 2 bases, leaving 17 bases between the germline ends. CDR1 and CDR2 from the germline V gene are MGHRA and YSYEKL. The CDR3 length is 16 residues. CDR3: CASSPGTGQLNYGYTF. The CDR3 DNA is TGCGCCAGCAGCCCGGGGACGGGGCAGTTGAACTATGGCTACACCTTC.

The chain is built from TRBV6-1 and TRBJ1-2, with unresolved D. V lost 3 bases and J lost 5, with 13 bases in between. Per the germline V gene, CDR1 is MNHNS and CDR2 is SASEGT. The CDR3 extends over 14 amino acids. The CDR3 DNA sequence: TGTGCCAGCAGTGATAGAGGGTTGAGTTATGGCTACACCTTC. Its translation is CASSDRGLSYGYTF.

The chain joins TRBV5-6 to TRBJ1-6, with D possibly TRBD1 on 5 matching bases. Germline V lookup: CDR1 SGHDT, CDR2 YYEEEE. The CDR3 loop spans 15 amino acids. V lost 4 bases, J lost 10 bases, and 18 bases lay in between. The CDR3 sequence is CASSKTTGPESPLHF. CDR3 in DNA: TGTGCCAGCAGCAAAACTACAGGACCCGAATCACCCCTCCACTTT.

The V gene is TRBV20-1, the J gene TRBJ2-7; D may be TRBD1 (5 bases). The CDR3 sequence is 11 residues long. Germline V gene sequence: CDR1 DFQATT, CDR2 SNEGSKA (reference sequence). V dropped 8 bases and J dropped 4 bases, with 12 bases sitting between them. CDR3 amino acids: CSLRGRYEQYF. The DNA of the CDR3 is TGCAGTTTAAGGGGTAGATACGAGCAGTACTTC.

The rearrangement joins TRBV5-1 to TRBJ2-2, with no clear D. With 3 bases removed from V and 1 base from J, the gap between germline ends came to 13 bases. The CDR3 length is 16 residues. Per the germline V gene, CDR1 is SGHRS and CDR2 is YFSETQ. CDR3 region: CASSSQASWNTGELFF. The CDR3 nucleotides read TGCGCCAGCAGCTCCCAGGCATCCTGGAACACCGGGGAGCTGTTTTTT.

Only a few counts were recorded for this clone. The chain combines TRBV4-1 with TRBJ2-7; the D is unclear. The V gene's germline CDR1 is MGHRA and CDR2 YSYEKL. V was clipped by 1 base and J by 6 bases, with 13 bases between them. This CDR3 contains 14 residues. CDR3 coding DNA: TGCGCCAGCAGCCAAGTCATGGCCTCCCTCGAGCAGTACTTC. Translating it yields CASSQVMASLEQYF.

This clone is a singleton in its sample. The rearrangement joins TRBV7-9 to TRBJ2-7; D is unclear. Trimming took 2 bases from V and 4 from J, leaving 3 bases between them. Looked up from germline, CDR1 is SEHNR and CDR2 is FQNEAQ (reference sequence). This CDR3 has 11 residues. CDR3 bases: TGTGCCAGCAGCTTAATATACGAGCAGTACTTC. This translates into CASSLIYEQYF.

V is TRBV5-1 and J is TRBJ2-7, with unresolved D. The CDR3 covers 13 residues. Germline loops: CDR1 SGHRS, CDR2 YFSETQ. The V and J ends lost 1 base and 0 bases respectively, with 5 bases between them. CDR3 amino acids: CASSLQYSYEQYF. CDR3 coding DNA: TGCGCCAGCAGCTTGCAGTACTCCTACGAGCAGTACTTC.

This clone appeared once. The CDR3 loop reads CASSYRRTTTNEKLFF. In DNA form, the CDR3 reads TGTGCCAGCAGTTACCGAAGGACAACAACTAATGAAAAACTGTTTTTT. This chain links TRBV6-5 with TRBJ1-4; the D gene is possibly TRBD1 (5 bases). The CDR3 extends over 16 amino acids. Germline V gives CDR1 MNHEY, CDR2 SVGAGI. Trimming removed 2 bases at V and 0 bases at J, with 10 bases between.

The chain is built from TRBV7-6 and TRBJ2-1, with 8 positions matching TRBD2. V trimming: 6 bases; J trimming: 4 bases; junction bases outside the gene matches: 11. The germline V gene has CDR1 SGHVS and CDR2 FNYEAQ. The length of the CDR3 is 16 residues. CDR3 in amino acids: CASSGPGGGTYNEQFF. The CDR3 DNA is TGTGCCAGCAGTGGCCCGGGCGGGGGGACTTACAATGAGCAGTTCTTC.

The chain employs TRBV20-1 and TRBJ2-7; 9 positions match TRBD1. The CDR3 loop spans 11 amino acids. The junction had 0 bases not matched to a gene; V was cut back by 3 bases and J by 6 bases. From germline, CDR1 is DFQATT and CDR2 SNEGSKA (reference sequence). The CDR3 loop reads CSARTGGEQYF. The CDR3 nucleotides are TGCAGTGCTAGGACAGGGGGCGAGCAGTACTTC.

The chain combines TRBV27 with TRBJ2-7; TRBD2 aligns across 12 bases. The CDR3 runs to 13 residues. Germline lookup yields CDR1 MNHEY and CDR2 SMNVEV (reference sequence). V lost 5 bases, J lost 10 bases, and 6 bases stayed unmatched. CDR3 DNA: TGTGCCAGCAGTCCAGGACTAGCGGGGAATCAGTACTTC. This sequence encodes CASSPGLAGNQYF.

The chain couples TRBV7-6 to TRBJ2-7, with 7 bases aligning to TRBD1. This CDR3 has 15 residues. J lost 3 bases, V lost 1 base, and 6 bases had no gene match. Germline lookup yields CDR1 SGHVS and CDR2 FNYEAQ. The CDR3 region is CASSLVGDRNYEQYF. The CDR3 coding sequence is TGTGCCAGCAGCTTAGTTGGGGACAGAAACTACGAGCAGTACTTC.